Below, one T cell receptor (beta chain) is given with its context. Its antigen is still unknown. A second PCR, run for roughly 7 to 11 cycles, used a sample-barcoded 5' primer plus a J-beta primer mix. TCRdb reprocessed the 5' RACE reads via MiXCR and lists one record per CDR3 protein. The table lists hundreds of thousands of distinct CDR3 sequences, 40% to 50% of them singletons. The data were taken from a study of blood T cells in healthy people across ages. Deletions cut 1 base from V and 1 base from J, with 10 bases between. Germline V gives CDR1 LGHDT, CDR2 YNNKEL (reference sequence). The length of the CDR3 is 15 residues. Study observations and caveats: CMV status of donors was unknown, possibly confounding expanded clonotype changes.

This receptor was taken from a man between 60 and 75 years old in good health. This rearrangement joins TRBV3-1 to TRBJ1-1; possible D gene TRBD1, 5 bases. Sequences were obtained from blood. The CDR3 nucleotides are TGTGCCAGCAGCCAAGCCGGGGGGGGGAACACTGAAGCTTTCTTT. It codes for CASSQAGGGNTEAFF.